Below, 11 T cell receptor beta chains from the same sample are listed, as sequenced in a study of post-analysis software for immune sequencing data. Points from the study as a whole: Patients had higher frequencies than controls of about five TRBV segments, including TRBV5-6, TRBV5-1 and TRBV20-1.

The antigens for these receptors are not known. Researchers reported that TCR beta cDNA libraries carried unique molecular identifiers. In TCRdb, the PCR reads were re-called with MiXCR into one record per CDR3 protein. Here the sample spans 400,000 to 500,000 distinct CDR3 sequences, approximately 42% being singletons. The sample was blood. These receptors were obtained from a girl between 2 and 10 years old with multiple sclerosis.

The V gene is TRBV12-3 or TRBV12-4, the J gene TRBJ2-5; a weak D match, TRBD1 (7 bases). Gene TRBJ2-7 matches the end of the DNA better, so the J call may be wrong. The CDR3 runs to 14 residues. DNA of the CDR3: TGTGCCAGCACCCCCCCAGGGGGGCCGGACGAGCAGTACTTC. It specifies CASTPPGGPDEQYF.

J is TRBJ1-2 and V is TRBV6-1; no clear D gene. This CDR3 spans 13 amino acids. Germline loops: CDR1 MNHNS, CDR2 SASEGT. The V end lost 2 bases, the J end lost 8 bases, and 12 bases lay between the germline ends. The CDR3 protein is CASSEPWTVGYTF. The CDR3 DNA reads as TGTGCCAGCAGTGAACCATGGACGGTCGGCTACACCTTC.

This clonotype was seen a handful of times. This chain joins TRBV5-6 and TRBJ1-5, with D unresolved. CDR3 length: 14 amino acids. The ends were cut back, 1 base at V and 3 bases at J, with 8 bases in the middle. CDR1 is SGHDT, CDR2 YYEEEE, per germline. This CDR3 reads CASSLNQFNQPQHF. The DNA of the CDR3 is TGTGCCAGCAGCTTGAATCAATTCAATCAGCCCCAGCATTTT.

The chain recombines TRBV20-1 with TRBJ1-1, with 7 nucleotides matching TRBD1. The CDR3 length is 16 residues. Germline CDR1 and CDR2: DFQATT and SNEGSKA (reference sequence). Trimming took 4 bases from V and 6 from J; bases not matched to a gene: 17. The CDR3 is CSATDPLDRVVPEAFF. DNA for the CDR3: TGCAGTGCTACCGACCCGCTTGACAGGGTGGTTCCTGAAGCTTTCTTT.

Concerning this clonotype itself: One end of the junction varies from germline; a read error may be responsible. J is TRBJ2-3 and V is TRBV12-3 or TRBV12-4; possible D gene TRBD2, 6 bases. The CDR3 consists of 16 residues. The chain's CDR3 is CASSPRPGLFTDAQYF. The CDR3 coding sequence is TGTGCCAGCAGTCCCAGGCCGGGACTTTTCACAGATGCGCAGTATTTT.

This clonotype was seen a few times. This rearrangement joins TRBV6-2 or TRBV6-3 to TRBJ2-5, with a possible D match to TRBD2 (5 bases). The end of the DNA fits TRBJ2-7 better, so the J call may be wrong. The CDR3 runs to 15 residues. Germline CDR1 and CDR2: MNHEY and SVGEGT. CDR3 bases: TGTGCCAGCAGTTACTCAGTAGGGAGCCGATACGAGCAGTACTTC. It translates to CASSYSVGSRYEQYF.

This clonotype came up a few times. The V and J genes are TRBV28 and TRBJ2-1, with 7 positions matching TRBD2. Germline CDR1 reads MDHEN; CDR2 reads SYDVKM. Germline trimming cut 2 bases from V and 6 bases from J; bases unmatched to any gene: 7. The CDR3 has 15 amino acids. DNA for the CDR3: TGTGCCAGCAGTTTAAGAGGACTAGTTCGCAATGAGCAGTTCTTC. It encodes CASSLRGLVRNEQFF.

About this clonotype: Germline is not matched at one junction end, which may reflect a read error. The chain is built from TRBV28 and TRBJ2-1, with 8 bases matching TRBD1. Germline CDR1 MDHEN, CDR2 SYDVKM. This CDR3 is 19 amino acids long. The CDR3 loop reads CVSRPLRTGKFLRGSEQFF. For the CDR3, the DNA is TGTGTCAGCAGACCTCTTAGGACAGGGAAGTTCTTACGAGGCAGTGAGCAGTTCTTC.

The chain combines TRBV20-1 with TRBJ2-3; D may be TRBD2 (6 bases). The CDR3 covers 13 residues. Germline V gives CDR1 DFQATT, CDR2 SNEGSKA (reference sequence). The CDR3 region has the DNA TGCAGCCTTAATAGCGGTAGCACAGATACGCAGTATTTT. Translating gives CSLNSGSTDTQYF.

CDR3: CASSQVGGNYGYTF. In DNA form, the CDR3 reads TGTGCCAGCAGCCAAGTAGGGGGCAACTATGGCTACACCTTC. The chain has TRBV4-2 and TRBJ1-2; 7 nucleotides agree with TRBD1. Per the germline V gene, CDR1 is LGHNA and CDR2 is YNFKEQ. V shed 1 base and J 2 bases; nucleotides not matched to a gene: 1. The CDR3 covers 14 residues.

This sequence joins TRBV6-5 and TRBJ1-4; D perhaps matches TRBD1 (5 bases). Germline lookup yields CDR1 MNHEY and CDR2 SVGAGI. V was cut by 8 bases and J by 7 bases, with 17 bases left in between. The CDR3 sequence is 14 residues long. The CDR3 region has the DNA TGTGCCAGCGCACCGGTTCAGGGCGGTGAAAAACTGTTTTTT. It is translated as CASAPVQGGEKLFF.